Here is one T cell receptor (beta chain) with its context. Its target is not known. Naive-designated CD8 cells lacked CD45RO, were positively enriched for CCR7, and omitted terminally differentiated effector memory CD45RA+ cells. This sample was included in a study of shared clonotypes between healthy human individuals. Study-wide points: The rarefaction results pointed to incomplete sorted-subset sequencing despite large depth.

TCRdb's table, derived via immunoSEQ multiplex PCR, lists solely in-frame clones and lacks some. The sample has around 2,000,000 clones, approximately 95% seen once. The sequenced material came from naive CD8+ T cells sorted from blood. The clonotype comes from a young man in good health.

The CDR3 DNA is TGTGCCAGCAGCTTAGGGGAGGCAGGTTTTTATGGCTACACCTTC. It is translated as CASSLGEAGFYGYTF. The J gene is TRBJ1-2, the V gene TRBV7-9; no clear D gene. Germline V CDR1 and CDR2: SEHNR, FQNEAQ (reference sequence). The CDR3 runs 15 residues. The V end lost 1 base, the J end lost 5 bases, and 14 bases lay between the germline ends.